A few counts support the clone carrying this T cell receptor beta chain. Its antigen remains unknown. The data were taken from a study of post-analysis software for immune sequencing data. Whole-study context: Relapsing-remitting, secondary progressive and progressive-relapsing courses of multiple sclerosis were included. Study observations and caveats: Among 5 or 6 TRBV segments more frequent in patients than controls were TRBV5-6, TRBV5-1 and TRBV20-1. Controls showed significantly higher normalized Chao1 diversity than did multiple sclerosis patients. With F measure, samples from one preparation batch clustered together strongly.

TCR beta cDNA libraries included unique molecular identifiers. From roughly 1 to 10 million T cells, 400,000 to 500,000 cDNA molecules were obtained. Each CDR3 protein gets one entry after TCRdb re-called the PCR reads with MiXCR. The table records roughly 800,000 distinct CDR3 sequences, less than 35% of them present only once. V was cut by 4 bases and J by 3 bases, with 19 bases left in between. The CDR3 consists of 16 residues. Germline CDR1 SGHKS, CDR2 YYEKEE (reference sequence). The V and J genes are TRBV5-5 and TRBJ1-2, with D uncertain. The sequencing input was blood. The clonotype originates from a girl aged 5 to 17 with multiple sclerosis. The CDR3 region is CASSPGGEGWDYGYTF. In nucleotides, the CDR3 is TGTGCCAGCAGCCCGGGAGGAGAGGGCTGGGACTATGGCTACACCTTC.